Listed here are 10 T cell receptor beta chains from one sample, sequenced in a study of blood T cell repertoires in COVID-19. Some clones are missing from TCRdb's copy, which holds only in-frame ones; the method was immunoSEQ multiplex PCR. The table shows some 350,000 clones, with roughly 88% occurring only once. The sample was PBMCs or T cells enriched from blood (not recorded which). The receptors shown here come from a young man who had recovered from COVID-19.

The chain joins TRBV11-2 to TRBJ2-3; D possibly corresponds to TRBD2 (6 bases). The germline V gene has CDR1 SGHAT and CDR2 FQNNGV. The CDR3 spans 15 residues. Deletions cut 5 bases from V and 0 bases from J, with 12 bases between. CDR3 protein: CASSKWGGSTDTQYF. DNA for the CDR3: TGTGCCAGCAGCAAGTGGGGAGGTAGCACAGATACGCAGTATTTT.

The chain carries TRBV3-1 (or the pseudogene TRBV3-2) and TRBJ2-1, with 7 bases aligning to TRBD1. Trimming took 4 bases from V and 2 from J; bases not matched to a gene: 2. The CDR3 has 14 amino acids. Per germline, CDR1 LGHDT and CDR2 YNNKEL (reference sequence). CDR3 protein: CASSPQGAYNEQFF. The CDR3 bases are TGTGCCAGCAGCCCTCAGGGGGCCTACAATGAGCAGTTCTTC.

There are a few counts of this clone. The gene calls are TRBV7-9 and TRBJ2-2, with D possibly being TRBD2 (6 bases). Looked up from germline, CDR1 is SEHNR and CDR2 is FQNEAQ (reference sequence). This CDR3 spans 12 amino acids. V lost 11 bases, J lost 6 bases, and 13 bases lay in between. DNA of the CDR3: TGTGCCGGGAGGAGTACGGCCGGGGAGCTGTTTTTT. It yields the protein CAGRSTAGELFF.

The V gene is TRBV2, the J gene TRBJ2-2, with TRBD2 matching 12 bases. The germline V gene encodes CDR1 SNHLY and CDR2 FYNNEI. This CDR3 region has 15 residues. V gave up 7 bases and J gave up 1 base; unmatched junction bases: 1. CDR3: CASTGLAGNTGELFF. The CDR3 nucleotides are TGTGCCAGCACGGGACTAGCGGGGAACACCGGGGAGCTGTTTTTT.

This chain uses TRBV9 with TRBJ1-6, with TRBD1 matching 7 bases. Trimming removed 5 bases from V and 7 bases from J; junction bases left unmatched: 9. CDR1 SGDLS and CDR2 YYNGEE come from the germline V gene. This CDR3 is 15 amino acids long. The CDR3 DNA reads TGTGCCAGCAGTGTCACAGGGGTACAGAATTCACCCCTCCACTTT. Translating gives CASSVTGVQNSPLHF.

The rearrangement links TRBV28 to TRBJ1-5; 10 nucleotides line up with TRBD1. The CDR3 sequence is 17 residues long. Germline CDR1 and CDR2: MDHEN and SYDVKM. Germline trimming cut 5 bases from V and 7 bases from J; bases unmatched to any gene: 14. CDR3 sequence reads: CASSPRQGATVAQPQHF. The CDR3 DNA reads TGTGCCAGCAGTCCCCGACAGGGGGCTACGGTAGCCCAGCCCCAGCATTTT.

The V call is TRBV15, the J call TRBJ1-4; the D gene is possibly TRBD1 (5 bases). The CDR3 has 14 amino acids. Germline V gives CDR1 LNHNV, CDR2 YYDKDF (reference sequence). V gave up 1 base and J gave up 5 bases, with 8 bases separating them. In DNA, the CDR3 is TGTGCCACCAGCAGAGTAGGGGTCAATGAAAAACTGTTTTTT. Protein: CATSRVGVNEKLFF.

The chain has TRBV7-2 and TRBJ2-3; 7 bases map to TRBD2. CDR3 size: 16 residues. Trimming at V came to 2 bases and at J to 3 bases, leaving 8 bases not matched to a gene. The germline CDR1 and CDR2 sequences are SGHTA and FQGNSA. CDR3 residues: CASSLSGGVRTDTQYF. The CDR3 DNA reads as TGTGCCAGCAGCTTAAGTGGGGGGGTTAGGACAGATACGCAGTATTTT.

The gene calls are TRBV18 and TRBJ1-4; D unresolved. V lost 0 bases to trimming and J lost 4 bases, with 9 bases between them. The CDR3 covers 15 residues. Germline CDR1 reads KGHSH; CDR2 reads LQKENI. This CDR3 is CASSPPAGFNEKLFF. The CDR3 bases are TGTGCCAGCTCACCACCGGCCGGGTTTAATGAAAAACTGTTTTTT.

The chain links TRBV5-6 to TRBJ1-5, with D maybe TRBD1 (6 bases). The CDR3 contains 14 residues. V gave up 0 bases and J gave up 9 bases, with 13 bases separating them. Germline loops: CDR1 SGHDT, CDR2 YYEEEE. CDR3 in amino acids: CASSLGQVIGPQHF. As DNA, the CDR3 is TGTGCCAGCAGCTTGGGACAGGTAATCGGGCCCCAGCATTTT.